This T cell receptor (beta chain) was identified in a study of sequential checkpoint blockade in melanoma. Study as a whole: Randomization was 1:1 between first-line nivolumab→ipilimumab and ipilimumab→nivolumab. Maintenance nivolumab came after either treatment sequence.

This clone was observed a few times. Documented treatment: randomized to nivolumab then ipilimumab (arm A) or the reverse (arm B). Repertoires were generated with immunoSEQ multiplex PCR, while TCRdb's copy carries only in-frame clones and drops some. The table lists approximately 11,000 clones, around 75% of them singletons. The CDR3 consists of 18 residues. Germline CDR1 is MNHEY and CDR2 is SMNVEV (reference sequence). V was pared by 7 bases and J by 9 bases, with 24 bases of the junction left unmatched. The chain has TRBV27 and TRBJ1-1, with 9 bases that match TRBD1. The sequences come from CD8+ T cells sorted from blood (inferred from file names), collected from a patient given nivolumab and ipilimumab in sequence. This receptor was taken from a human donor with melanoma. CDR3 loop: CASTAAGNRDRAYQQAFF. Written as DNA, the CDR3 is TGTGCCAGCACCGCAGCCGGAAACCGGGACAGGGCTTATCAGCAAGCTTTCTTT.